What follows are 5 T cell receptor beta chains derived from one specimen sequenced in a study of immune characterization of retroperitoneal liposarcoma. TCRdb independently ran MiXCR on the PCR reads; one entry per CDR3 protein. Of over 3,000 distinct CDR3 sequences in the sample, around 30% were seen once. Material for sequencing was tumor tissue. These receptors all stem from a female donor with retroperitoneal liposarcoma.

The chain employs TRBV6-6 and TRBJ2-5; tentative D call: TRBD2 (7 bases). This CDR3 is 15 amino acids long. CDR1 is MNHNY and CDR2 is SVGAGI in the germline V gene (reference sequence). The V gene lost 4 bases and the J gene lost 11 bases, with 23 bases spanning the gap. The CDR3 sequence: CASSSAGASYNEQYF. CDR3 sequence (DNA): TGTGCCAGCAGTTCTGCGGGGGCCTCCTACAATGAGCAGTACTTC.

CDR3 sequence (DNA): TGTGCCAGCAGTCACCCCGAGTCGGGACAGGGGGCAGATACGCAGTATTTT. It specifies CASSHPESGQGADTQYF. This chain links TRBV6-8 with TRBJ2-3; 11 bases map to TRBD1. The CDR3 covers 17 residues. V lost 5 bases, J lost 4 bases, and 11 bases stayed unmatched. CDR1 is MNHGY, CDR2 SAAAGT, per germline.

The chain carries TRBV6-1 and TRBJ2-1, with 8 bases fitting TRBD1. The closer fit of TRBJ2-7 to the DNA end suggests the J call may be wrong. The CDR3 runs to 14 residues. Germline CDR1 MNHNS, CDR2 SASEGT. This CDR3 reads CASSETGGTYEQYF. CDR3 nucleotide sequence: TGTGCCAGCAGTGAAACAGGGGGGACCTACGAGCAGTACTTC.

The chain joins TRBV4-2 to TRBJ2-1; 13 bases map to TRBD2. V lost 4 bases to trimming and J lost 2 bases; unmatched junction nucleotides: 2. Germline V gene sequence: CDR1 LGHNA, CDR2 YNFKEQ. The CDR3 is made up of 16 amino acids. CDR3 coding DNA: TGTGCCAGCAGCCCCGGACTAGCGGGGGCCTACAATGAGCAGTTCTTC. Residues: CASSPGLAGAYNEQFF.

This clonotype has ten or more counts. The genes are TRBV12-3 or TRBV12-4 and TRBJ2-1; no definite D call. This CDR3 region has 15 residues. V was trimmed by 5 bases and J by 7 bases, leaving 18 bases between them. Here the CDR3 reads CASSPSPPERNEQFF. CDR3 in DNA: TGTGCCAGCAGTCCTTCTCCCCCCGAGCGTAATGAGCAGTTCTTC.